A selection of T cell receptor beta chains follows, all from one sample in a study of T cell responses to AZD1222 COVID-19 vaccine. The table came from immunoSEQ multiplex PCR; TCRdb's copy has only in-frame clones and leaves some out. The sample includes 120,000 or so clones, about 85% of them seen just once. Specimen: peripheral blood, collected on day 0 of AZD1222 vaccination. The source is an adult in good health. CDR3s include the opening cysteine and the closing phenylalanine or tryptophan. The D gene is left open where the match is weak. Clone size, where shown, is once, few, many, or a class for clones that have expanded.

j_gene,abundance,d_gene,v_gene,CDR3nt,CDR3aa
TRBJ2-3,.,.,TRBV30,TGTGCCTGGGGGATGGCGAGCGCTACGCAGTATTTT,CAWGMASATQYF
TRBJ1-5,.,.,TRBV27,TGTGCCAGCAGTTTAAAGGGTTCTGGCAATCAGCCCCAGCATTTT,CASSLKGSGNQPQHF
TRBJ1-1,once,.,TRBV11-2,TGTGCCAGCAGCTTTGTAAACACTGAAGCTTTCTTT,CASSFVNTEAFF
TRBJ1-4,once,TRBD1,TRBV7-9,TGTGCCAGCAGCTTTGCCCGGGACAGAGGTAATGAAAAACTGTTTTTT,CASSFARDRGNEKLFF
TRBJ1-5,.,.,TRBV19,TGTGCCAGTGCACCCGGGGTTCGGGACACCGATCAGCCCCAGCATTTT,CASAPGVRDTDQPQHF
TRBJ1-1,.,.,TRBV4-1,TGCGCCAGCAGCCCCGGTGAACTCAGGGGAGCGAACACTGAAGCTTTCTTT,CASSPGELRGANTEAFF
TRBJ2-5,.,.,TRBV10-3,TGTGCCATCAGTGAATCCTCTACCGTAAGACCGGGAGAGACCCAGTACTTC,CAISESSTVRPGETQYF
TRBJ2-1,.,TRBD2,TRBV6-6,TGTGCCAGCAGTTACTCCCGGCCGGGGGGTGATGAGCAGTTCTTC,CASSYSRPGGDEQFF
TRBJ1-2,few,.,TRBV12-3/TRBV12-4,TGTGCCAGCAGTTTAGTGGGACCGAATGGCTACACCTTC,CASSLVGPNGYTF
TRBJ1-6,.,.,TRBV28,TGTGCCAGCAACGCCGAGGCAGGGCGGGCGTCACCCCTCCACTTT,CASNAEAGRASPLHF
TRBJ2-3,few,.,TRBV4-1,TGCGCCAGCAGCCAAGATGTGTGGGGTTTGGAAGATACGCAGTATTTT,CASSQDVWGLEDTQYF
TRBJ1-2,.,TRBD1,TRBV28,TGTGCCACCCAAGGGCCAGGGGGCCCGTGGGGCTACACCTTC,CATQGPGGPWGYTF
TRBJ1-5,.,.,TRBV18,TGTGCCAGCTCACCGGTCGGGGGCGAGAATCAGCCCCAGCATTTT,CASSPVGGENQPQHF
TRBJ2-2,once,.,TRBV5-1,TGCGCCAGCAGCCACCGAGGCGGATCCACCGGGGAGCTGTTTTTT,CASSHRGGSTGELFF
TRBJ1-4,.,.,TRBV12-3/TRBV12-4,TGTGCCAGCAGGTCCTCTGAAAAACTGTTTTTT,CASRSSEKLFF
TRBJ1-1,.,TRBD1,TRBV4-2,TGTGCCAGCAGCCACCCGGGACAGGGGGCCACTGAAGCTTTCTTT,CASSHPGQGATEAFF
TRBJ1-6,.,TRBD1,TRBV28,TGTGCCAGCAGTTCCGGACAGGGAGTGACACCCCTCCACTTT,CASSSGQGVTPLHF
TRBJ1-5,.,TRBD1,TRBV28,TGTGCCAGCAGTTCAACCGGGACAGTCAATCAGCCCCAGCATTTT,CASSSTGTVNQPQHF
TRBJ2-7,once,.,TRBV15,TGTGCCACCAGCAGTCGCCGAGGTAACGAGCAGTACTTC,CATSSRRGNEQYF
TRBJ2-7,.,.,TRBV11-2,TGTGCCAGCAGTCCGAACCCAGGGGTATACGAGCAGTACTTC,CASSPNPGVYEQYF
TRBJ2-5,once,TRBD1,TRBV29-1,TGCAGCGTTGAAGGTGGACAGGGAGCAGAGACCCAGTACTTC,CSVEGGQGAETQYF
TRBJ1-3,few,TRBD1,TRBV6-1,TGTGCCAGCAGTGCCATACAGGGGTCCACCGCTGGAAACACCATATATTTT,CASSAIQGSTAGNTIYF
TRBJ1-3,.,.,TRBV29-1,TGCAGCGTTGAGGGGCTGGGTGGAAACACCATATATTTT,CSVEGLGGNTIYF
TRBJ1-2,.,.,TRBV5-1,TGCGCCAGCAGCTTGGGGCAGGGAGTTTCCGCTAACTATGGCTACACCTTC,CASSLGQGVSANYGYTF
TRBJ2-1,once,.,TRBV4-1,TGCGCCAGCAGCCAAGTTGGGGTTTCAATTGCGGAGCAGTTCTTC,CASSQVGVSIAEQFF
TRBJ1-2,.,TRBD1,TRBV20-1,TGCAGGTCCGGGACAGCCGGCTACACCTTC,CRSGTAGYTF
TRBJ2-6,.,.,TRBV11-3,TGTGCCAGCAGCTTAGGTGGTACTGGGGCCAACGTCCTGACTTTC,CASSLGGTGANVLTF
TRBJ2-2,.,.,TRBV6-5,TGTGCCAGCAAGGGGGCCGGGGAGCTGTTTTTT,CASKGAGELFF
TRBJ1-1,.,.,TRBV6-5,TGTGCCACCTCGTTCGGGGGCACTGAAGCTTTCTTT,CATSFGGTEAFF
TRBJ2-7,.,.,TRBV15,TGTGCCACCAGCAGAGAACCACGGACTTCCTACGAGCAGTACTTC,CATSREPRTSYEQYF
TRBJ1-1,.,.,TRBV24-1,TGTGCCACCAGTGATGAGAGGGACACTGAAGCTTTCTTT,CATSDERDTEAFF
TRBJ1-2,.,TRBD1,TRBV19,TGTGCCAGTAGTATGACGGACAGGGGAGTTAGGCATGGCTACACCTTC,CASSMTDRGVRHGYTF
TRBJ2-7,.,.,TRBV24-1,TGTGCCACCAGTGACGACCTCTACGAGCAGTACTTC,CATSDDLYEQYF
TRBJ1-1,.,.,TRBV7-9,TGTGCCAGCAGCTTAGGGACCCGGGATGCTTTCTTT,CASSLGTRDAFF